This T cell receptor beta chain is drawn from a study of T-cell memory formation after mild COVID-19. Whole-study context: There were largely donor-specific TCR clusters.

Points from the study as a whole: Largely, contracting CD4+ clones fell within CM and EM, and contracting CD8+ clones within EMRA. Some clones that responded turned up in pre-infection memory, which suggests that cross-reactive memory joined in. Contracting clones from day 15 to 85 showed balanced CD4/CD8; later expanders favored CD4+.

In its sample, this clonotype was seen many times. Its antigen is as yet unknown. In TCRdb, the 5' RACE reads were re-called with MiXCR into one record per CDR3 protein. Altogether 30,000 to 40,000 distinct CDR3 sequences are present, 11% being singletons, with the ten largest covering 25% to 30%. There are 12 residues in the CDR3. V was trimmed by 2 bases and J by 8 bases, leaving 7 bases between them. Germline V CDR1 and CDR2: KGHSH, LQKENI. The clonotype was recovered from a young man who had mild COVID-19 (a few samples of this study predate the infection). Cell type and time point are not known. The material sequenced was PBMCs or a T cell subset sorted from them (not recorded which). The rearrangement links TRBV18 to TRBJ2-1, with D unclear. The CDR3, as DNA: TGTGCCAGCTCACCAAGCTCTGATGAGCAGTTCTTC. It encodes CASSPSSDEQFF.